This TCR beta chain was found in a study of vaccination and CD4 T cells after COVID-19. About the research overall: Collection of post-COVID samples occurred a median around 91 days after diagnosis, spanning a range of 35 to 161. Cells received overlapping spike peptides from SARS-CoV-2, HCoV-NL63, HCoV-OC43 and HCoV-229E as stimulation.

This clonotype is medium-sized within its sample. Its target is not known. Once obtained from cultured CD4+ T cells, the DNA was sequenced using the Oncomine TCR Beta short-read assay. After culture, CD4+ T cells served as the source for genomic DNA extraction. TCRdb called the PCR reads again in MiXCR, with one record for every CDR3 protein. The sample carries 9,500 or so distinct CDR3 sequences, about 32% recorded once. CDR1 is DFQATT and CDR2 is SNEGSKA in the germline V gene (reference sequence). This CDR3 is 15 amino acids long. The V end was cut by 2 bases, the J end by 6 bases, with 19 bases between. Treatment given: roughly 10-day PBMC culture with coronavirus spike peptide pools or control peptides (ViraFEST assay). Harvesting of the unexposed donor's CD4+ T cells predated the COVID-19 pandemic (2011-2018).

This sequence joins TRBV20-1 and TRBJ1-1, with a tentative D call TRBD1 (6 bases). The TCR comes from a human donor in good health. The sequenced material came from CD4+ T cells from blood, cultured in vitro. The CDR3 here is CSARSMGARGSEAFF. CDR3 nucleotide sequence: TGCAGTGCTAGATCCATGGGGGCGCGAGGCTCTGAAGCTTTCTTT.